This is a list of T cell receptor beta chains from one sample in a study of blood T cell repertoires in COVID-19. Sequencing used immunoSEQ multiplex PCR; TCRdb keeps in-frame clones, though not all of them. The sample shows approximately 150,000 clones, around 88% of them seen only once. The sample comprised peripheral blood. These receptors originate from a human donor in a cohort sampled during active COVID-19. CDR3s include the opening cysteine and the closing phenylalanine or tryptophan. A D gene is named only where the DNA matches it firmly. Some rows mark clone size as missing; the rest say once, few, many or name a class of expanded clone.

NA	TRBV7-9	TRBD1	TRBJ2-6	TGTGCCAGCAGCTCACCCGGGACAGGGGGATCCGGGGCCAACGTCCTGACTTTC	CASSSPGTGGSGANVLTF
NA	TRBV4-1	TRBD1	TRBJ1-2	TGCGCCAGCAAACCAACAGGGGGCAACTATGGCTACACCTTC	CASKPTGGNYGYTF
NA	TRBV7-6	TRBD2	TRBJ2-5	TGTGCCAGCAGCTCGGGACTAGCGGGGGGCCGTGAGACCCAGTACTTC	CASSSGLAGGRETQYF
NA	TRBV2	NA	TRBJ2-1	TGTGCCAGCAGTTCGGACTGGAGTAGAGGTGAGCAGTTCTTC	CASSSDWSRGEQFF
NA	TRBV9	NA	TRBJ2-2	TGTGCCAGCAGCCCCCGGGGAGGGGGGTACACCGGGGAGCTGTTTTTT	CASSPRGGGYTGELFF
NA	TRBV6-6	TRBD2	TRBJ2-5	TGTGCCAGCAGCTCCTTAGCGGGGGGGAAGGAGACCCAGTACTTC	CASSSLAGGKETQYF
once	TRBV19	TRBD1	TRBJ2-7	TGTGCCAGTAGTATGGGACAGGGATGGAACGAGCAGTACTTC	CASSMGQGWNEQYF
NA	TRBV12-3/TRBV12-4	NA	TRBJ1-1	TGTGCCAGCAGCGGGAGCACTGAAGCTTTCTTT	CASSGSTEAFF
NA	TRBV5-4	NA	TRBJ1-1	TGTGCCAGCAGAAGAAAAGACAGCTCTGAGACTGAAGCTTTCTTT	CASRRKDSSETEAFF
NA	TRBV6-2/TRBV6-3	NA	TRBJ2-3	TGTGCCAGCAGTCGGGACTCCGCGCAGTATTTT	CASSRDSAQYF
NA	TRBV5-5	NA	TRBJ1-1	TGTGCCAGCAGCTTGGAGCACGCTGAAGCTTTCTTT	CASSLEHAEAFF
NA	TRBV19	NA	TRBJ2-6	TGTGCCAGTATGGCCTCTGGGGCCAACGTCCTGACTTTC	CASMASGANVLTF
NA	TRBV7-6	TRBD1	TRBJ2-3	TGTGCCAGCAGCCTCAGGACAGGGGGCGCGGATACGCAGTATTTT	CASSLRTGGADTQYF
NA	TRBV11-1	NA	TRBJ2-6	TGTGCCAGCAGCCTGGAGGGGGCGGGGGCCAACGTCCTGACTTTC	CASSLEGAGANVLTF